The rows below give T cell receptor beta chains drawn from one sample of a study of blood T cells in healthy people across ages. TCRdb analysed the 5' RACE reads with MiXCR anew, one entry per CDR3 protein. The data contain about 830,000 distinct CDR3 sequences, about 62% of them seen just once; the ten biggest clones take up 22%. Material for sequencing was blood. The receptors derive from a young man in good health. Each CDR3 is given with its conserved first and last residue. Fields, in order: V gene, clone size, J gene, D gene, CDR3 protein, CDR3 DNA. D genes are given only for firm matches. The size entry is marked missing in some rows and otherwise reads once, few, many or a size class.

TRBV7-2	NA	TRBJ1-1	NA	CASSQGRQNTEAFF	TGTGCCAGCAGCCAAGGACGGCAGAACACTGAAGCTTTCTTT
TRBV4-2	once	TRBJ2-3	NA	CASSQDSVQSTDTQYF	TGTGCCAGCAGCCAAGATTCCGTCCAAAGCACAGATACGCAGTATTTT
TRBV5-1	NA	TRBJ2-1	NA	CAGSLDYSYNEQFF	TGCGCCGGCAGCTTGGACTATTCCTACAATGAGCAGTTCTTC
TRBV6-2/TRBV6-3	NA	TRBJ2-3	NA	CASSYELVTDTQYF	TGTGCCAGCAGCTATGAGTTAGTCACAGATACGCAGTATTTT
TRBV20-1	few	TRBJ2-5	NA	CSAIDWGETQYF	TGCAGTGCTATAGACTGGGGTGAGACCCAGTACTTC
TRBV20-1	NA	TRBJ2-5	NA	CSASGQKETQYF	TGCAGTGCTAGTGGACAGAAAGAGACCCAGTACTTC
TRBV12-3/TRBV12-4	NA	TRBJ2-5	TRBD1	CASSQNRGWLEQYF	TGTGCCAGCAGCCAGAACAGGGGGTGGCTTGAGCAGTACTTC
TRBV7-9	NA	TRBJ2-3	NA	CASLSGHGLEESADTQYF	TGTGCCAGCTTATCCGGCCACGGACTGGAGGAGTCCGCGGATACGCAGTATTTT
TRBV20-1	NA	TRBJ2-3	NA	CSAYRQIGGDTQYF	TGCAGTGCTTACCGCCAGATAGGTGGCGATACGCAGTATTTT
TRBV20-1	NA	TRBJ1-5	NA	CSAWAQAGPQHF	TGCAGTGCTTGGGCCCAGGCAGGGCCCCAGCATTTT
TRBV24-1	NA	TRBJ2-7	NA	CATSTREGVRYEQYF	TGTGCCACCAGTACCAGGGAAGGTGTAAGATATGAGCAGTACTTC
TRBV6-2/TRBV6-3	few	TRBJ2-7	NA	CASSYSSSLTGTNSYEQYF	TGTGCCAGCAGTTACTCGAGCTCCTTGACTGGGACGAACTCCTACGAGCAGTACTTC
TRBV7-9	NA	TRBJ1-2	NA	CASSSGRAIGTLPGGYTF	TGTGCCAGCAGCTCCGGACGGGCGATCGGGACACTCCCAGGGGGCTACACCTTC
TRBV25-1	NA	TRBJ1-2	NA	CASTNRGEDYGYTF	TGTGCCAGCACCAACCGAGGGGAGGACTATGGCTACACCTTC
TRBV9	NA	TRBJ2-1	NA	CASTHREGTEAYNEQFF	TGTGCCAGCACCCACAGGGAGGGCACTGAGGCGTACAATGAGCAGTTCTTC
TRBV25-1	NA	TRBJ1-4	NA	CASSSRPPVKLFF	TGTGCCAGCAGTTCCCGCCCCCCTGTAAAACTGTTTTTT
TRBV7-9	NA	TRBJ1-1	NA	CASRHAQADTEAFF	TGTGCCAGCAGACATGCGCAGGCAGACACTGAAGCTTTCTTT
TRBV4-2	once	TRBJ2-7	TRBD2	CASSQNSQGLAGALNEQYF	TGTGCCAGCAGCCAAAACTCCCAGGGCTTAGCGGGCGCCCTGAATGAGCAGTACTTC
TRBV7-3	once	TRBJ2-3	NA	CASRMGGPKIQNRDTQYF	TGTGCCAGCAGGATGGGGGGACCAAAGATCCAAAATCGAGATACGCAGTATTTT
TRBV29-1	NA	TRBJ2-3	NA	CSVQGEGSTDTQYF	TGCAGCGTACAGGGGGAGGGTAGCACAGATACGCAGTATTTT
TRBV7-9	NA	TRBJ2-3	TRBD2	CASSSTSGRAPDTQYF	TGTGCCAGCAGCTCGACCAGCGGGAGGGCCCCAGATACGCAGTATTTT
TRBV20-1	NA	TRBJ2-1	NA	CSASYNLYNEQFF	TGCAGTGCTAGTTACAACCTCTACAATGAGCAGTTCTTC
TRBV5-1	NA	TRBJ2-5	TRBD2	CASQDGTSGLQYF	TGCGCCAGCCAAGATGGGACTAGCGGGTTGCAGTACTTC
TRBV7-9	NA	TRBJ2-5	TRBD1	CASSLGQGPFETQYF	TGTGCCAGCAGCCTGGGACAGGGTCCTTTCGAGACCCAGTACTTC
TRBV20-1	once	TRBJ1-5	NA	CSATYSNQPQHF	TGCAGTGCTACTTATAGCAATCAGCCCCAGCATTTT
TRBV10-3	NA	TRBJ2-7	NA	CAIKRMSTGEQYF	TGTGCCATCAAACGAATGAGTACGGGCGAGCAGTACTTC
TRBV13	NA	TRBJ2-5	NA	CASSPGGGFETQYF	TGTGCCAGCAGCCCTGGAGGGGGCTTCGAGACCCAGTACTTC